The 27 T cell receptor beta chains below come from one sample, sequenced in a study of early T cells in non-severe SARS-CoV-2 infection. TCRdb passed the 5' RACE reads through MiXCR, listing each CDR3 protein once. The table lists 75,000 or so distinct CDR3 sequences, about 10% of them singletons. The sequenced sample was whole blood, obtained at baseline. Every receptor here comes from an adult who was a healthcare worker with PCR-confirmed SARS-CoV-2 infection or an uninfected control (not recorded which).

The chain joins TRBV30 to TRBJ2-7; D unclear. CDR1 is GTSNPN and CDR2 is SVGIG in the germline V gene (reference sequence). The CDR3 consists of 12 residues. V was pared by 4 bases and J by 3 bases, with 10 bases between. CDR3 sequence (DNA): TGTGCCTGGAACCAGAATTACTACGAGCAGTACTTC. This codes for CAWNQNYYEQYF.

V is TRBV14 and J is TRBJ1-6; a weak D match, TRBD1 (5 bases). The V end was cut by 0 bases, the J end by 10 bases, with 13 bases between. This CDR3 comprises 15 residues. Germline V CDR1 and CDR2: SGHDN, FVKESK. The CDR3 region is CASSQDPAGRSPLHF. The CDR3 DNA reads as TGTGCCAGCAGCCAAGATCCGGCGGGACGATCACCCCTCCACTTT.

This clonotype has at least ten counts. The gene calls are TRBV24-1 and TRBJ1-2; TRBD1 agrees at 7 bases. V was pared by 5 bases and J by 2 bases, with 4 bases of the junction left unmatched. The CDR3 consists of 14 residues. Germline V CDR1 and CDR2: KGHDR, SFDVKD. The CDR3 DNA sequence: TGTGCCACCAGTGGCGGACAGGAGAACTATGGCTACACCTTC. It is translated as CATSGGQENYGYTF.

This clonotype was seen many times. This chain uses TRBV7-3 with TRBJ2-1; 7 nucleotides line up with TRBD1. CDR3 size: 14 residues. The junction had 8 bases not matched to a gene; V was cut back by 6 bases and J by 6 bases. Germline CDR1 and CDR2: SGHTA and FQGTGA. The CDR3 DNA reads as TGTGCCAGCAGGGGACAGTCGCCGACCAATGAGCAGTTCTTC. It encodes CASRGQSPTNEQFF.

The chain recombines TRBV7-6 with TRBJ2-5; D not certain. Germline V gene data show CDR1 as SGHVS and CDR2 as FNYEAQ. This CDR3 contains 14 residues. V was pared by 1 base and J by 4 bases, with 10 bases between. The CDR3 loop reads CASSLVGVRETQYF. The CDR3 coding sequence is TGTGCCAGCAGCTTAGTGGGTGTTAGAGAGACCCAGTACTTC. Full variable domain (outside the CDR3, taken from reference TRBV7-6 and TRBJ2-5): GAGVSQSPRYKVTKRGQDVALRCDPISGHVSLYWYRQALGQGPEFLTYFNYEAQQDKSGLPNDRFSAERPEGSISTLTIQRTEQRDSAMYRCASSLVGVRETQYFGPGTRLLVL.

V gene TRBV11-3 combines with J gene TRBJ2-1; 9 nucleotides agree with TRBD2. This CDR3 contains 15 residues. The junction had 6 bases not matched to a gene; V was cut back by 1 base and J by 8 bases. CDR1 and CDR2 (germline): SGHNT, YENEEA. The CDR3 nucleotides are TGTGCCAGCAGCTTAGTGCGGGAGGGCCGCGATGAGCAGTTCTTC. Its protein product is CASSLVREGRDEQFF.

Only a few counts were recorded for this clonotype. This rearrangement joins TRBV6-2 or TRBV6-3 to TRBJ1-5; the D is unclear. The germline gives CDR1 MNHEY, CDR2 SVGEGT. V gave up 6 bases and J gave up 8 bases, with 14 bases separating them. The CDR3 has 13 residues. The DNA of the CDR3 is TGTGCCAGCAGAATAAAACCGGTGAAGCCCCAGCATTTT. It codes for CASRIKPVKPQHF.

This clonotype was found many times. The chain is built from TRBV5-1 and TRBJ2-1, with 10 nucleotides matching TRBD2. Per germline, CDR1 SGHRS and CDR2 YFSETQ. The CDR3 is 17 amino acids. The ends lost 4 bases at V and 7 bases at J; junction bases unmatched: 14. The CDR3 loop is CASSRRASGSLVNEQFF. Here the CDR3 DNA reads TGCGCCAGCAGCCGCCGGGCTAGCGGGAGTCTGGTTAATGAGCAGTTCTTC.

Only a few counts were recorded for this clonotype. The rearrangement joins TRBV2 to TRBJ2-1; 7 bases are shared with TRBD1. The germline V gene has CDR1 SNHLY and CDR2 FYNNEI. Trimming at V came to 8 bases and at J to 2 bases, leaving 3 bases not matched to a gene. The CDR3 is 13 residues long. As DNA, the CDR3 is TGTGCCAGCTCGACAGGGACCTACAATGAGCAGTTCTTC. It encodes CASSTGTYNEQFF.

In this sample, this clonotype turned up a few times. V is TRBV5-1 and J is TRBJ2-3; tentatively, D is TRBD2 (6 bases). The CDR3 spans 13 residues. CDR1 is SGHRS and CDR2 is YFSETQ in the germline V gene. Trimming left V 4 bases short and J 6 bases short, with 12 bases between. The CDR3 DNA is TGCGCCAGCAGCGTGGACTACCCCGATACGCAGTATTTT. Translating it yields CASSVDYPDTQYF.

At least ten counts were recorded for this clonotype. The rearrangement joins TRBV20-1 to TRBJ1-1, with D perhaps matching TRBD1 (5 bases). Per germline, CDR1 DFQATT and CDR2 SNEGSKA (reference sequence). Trimming stripped 6 bases from V and 3 bases from J, with 20 bases between. The length of the CDR3 is 15 residues. This CDR3 is CSATGWTKRDTEAFF. The CDR3 nucleotides read TGCAGTGCAACTGGCTGGACAAAGAGGGACACTGAAGCTTTCTTT.

This clonotype was counted a few times. V and J are TRBV9 and TRBJ2-4; maybe TRBD2 (6 bases). Between the trimmed V and J ends, which lost 2 bases and 8 bases, there was a span of 14 bases. The CDR3 covers 14 residues. Germline CDR1 and CDR2: SGDLS and YYNGEE. DNA for the CDR3: TGTGCCAGCAGCGTGCTGGGGGGAGTGGACATTCAGTACTTC. Amino acid sequence: CASSVLGGVDIQYF. The full variable domain, in which reference TRBV9 and TRBJ2-4 provide the parts outside the CDR3, is DSGVTQTPKHLITATGQRVTLRCSPRSGDLSVYWYQQSLDQGLQFLIQYYNGEERAKGNILERFSAQQFPDLHSELNLSSLELGDSALYFCASSVLGGVDIQYFGAGTRLSVL.

This clonotype was detected ten times or more. This sequence joins TRBV7-9 and TRBJ2-1; 8 positions match TRBD2. This CDR3 contains 19 residues. CDR1 and CDR2 (germline): SEHNR, FQNEAQ (reference sequence). V was pared by 3 bases and J by 7 bases, with 20 bases of the junction left unmatched. The DNA of the CDR3 is TGTGCCAGCAGCTTGTACTCTAAGGATGTGCGGGGGGCCGGGAATGAGCAGTTCTTC. The encoded protein is CASSLYSKDVRGAGNEQFF.

The rearrangement uses TRBV7-9 and TRBJ1-6; TRBD1 is a possible D gene (5 bases). Trimming took 5 bases from V and 4 from J, leaving 12 bases between them. The CDR3 sequence is 15 residues long. Germline CDR1 SEHNR, CDR2 FQNEAQ (reference sequence). The CDR3 loop is CASSAGRSYNSPLHF. CDR3 sequence (DNA): TGTGCCAGCAGCGCGGGACGCTCTTATAATTCACCCCTCCACTTT.

This clonotype was detected a few times. The genes are TRBV19 and TRBJ1-5; the D gene is possibly TRBD1 (5 bases). This CDR3 comprises 13 residues. V was shortened by 10 bases and J by 6 bases, with 16 bases between the two germline ends. Germline V CDR1 and CDR2: LNHDA, SQIVND (reference sequence). CDR3 region: CATEEGRGQPQHF. CDR3 bases: TGTGCCACGGAGGAGGGGAGAGGTCAGCCCCAGCATTTT.

This clonotype has at least ten counts. J is TRBJ2-3 and V is TRBV20-1, with TRBD2 identical over 10 bases. Germline V lookup: CDR1 DFQATT, CDR2 SNEGSKA (reference sequence). V shed 2 bases, J shed 6 bases, and the junction held 8 bases outside the gene matches. The CDR3 is 15 amino acids. This chain's CDR3 is CSARPFLAGVDTQYF. CDR3 sequence (DNA): TGCAGTGCTAGACCGTTCCTAGCGGGAGTCGATACGCAGTATTTT.

There are a few counts of this clonotype. V usage is TRBV2 and J usage is TRBJ2-2; no definite D call. Germline CDR1 is SNHLY and CDR2 is FYNNEI. This CDR3 comprises 11 residues. V was cut by 2 bases and J by 6 bases, with 1 base left in between. CDR3 sequence (DNA): TGTGCCAGCAGTGAACCCGGGGAGCTGTTTTTT. This translates into CASSEPGELFF.

The chain has TRBV29-1 and TRBJ2-3, with a weak D call TRBD2 (5 bases). Trimming took off 5 bases at V and 2 bases at J, with 17 bases between the two ends. CDR1 and CDR2 from the germline V gene are SQVTM and ANQGSEA. This CDR3 spans 15 amino acids. The chain's CDR3 is CSVPSMSGLTDTQYF. CDR3 bases: TGCAGCGTTCCGTCAATGAGCGGCCTCACAGATACGCAGTATTTT.

This chain links TRBV6-2 or TRBV6-3 with TRBJ2-1; D unclear. V was cut by 0 bases and J by 13 bases, with 13 bases left in between. This CDR3 is 13 amino acids long. Germline V CDR1 and CDR2: MNHEY, SVGEGT. CDR3 nucleotide sequence: TGTGCCAGCAGTTACTCCGTACGGTCTGATCAGTTCTTC. It translates to CASSYSVRSDQFF.

This clonotype was recorded at least ten times. The V gene is TRBV7-2, the J gene TRBJ2-3; the D gene is possibly TRBD1 (5 bases). Germline loops: CDR1 SGHTA, CDR2 FQGNSA. The CDR3 is 13 amino acids. Trimming pared 1 base from V and 8 bases from J, leaving 10 bases between. CDR3 residues: CASSLVGERTQYF. The CDR3 region has the DNA TGTGCCAGCAGCTTAGTAGGGGAACGTACGCAGTATTTT.

This clonotype was counted at least ten times. The rearrangement links TRBV29-1 to TRBJ2-7; the D gene is possibly TRBD1 (6 bases). This CDR3 comprises 12 residues. Per the germline V gene, CDR1 is SQVTM and CDR2 is ANQGSEA. The V end lost 5 bases, the J end lost 4 bases, and 12 bases lay between the germline ends. CDR3 sequence (DNA): TGCAGCGTTCGGACAGAAACTTACGAGCAGTACTTC. Its protein is CSVRTETYEQYF.

The chain carries TRBV5-1 and TRBJ2-3; 8 bases align to TRBD2. From germline, CDR1 is SGHRS and CDR2 YFSETQ. V shed 4 bases and J 6 bases; nucleotides not matched to a gene: 10. This CDR3 region has 15 residues. In nucleotides, the CDR3 is TGCGCCAGCAGCGAACCGGGACTAGGATCTGATACGCAGTATTTT. This sequence encodes CASSEPGLGSDTQYF.

The genes are TRBV7-2 and TRBJ2-5; D is ambiguous. V lost 5 bases to trimming and J lost 6 bases, with 10 bases between them. Germline V lookup: CDR1 SGHTA, CDR2 FQGNSA. This CDR3 region has 12 residues. CDR3 DNA: TGTGCCAGCAGCGACGGAGCGAAGACCCAGTACTTC. Protein sequence: CASSDGAKTQYF.

This clonotype was counted at least ten times. The chain is built from TRBV5-5 and TRBJ2-1, with D tentatively TRBD2 (5 bases). The CDR3 spans 11 residues. CDR1 SGHKS and CDR2 YYEKEE come from the germline V gene (reference sequence). Trimming cost V 7 bases and J 10 bases, with 12 bases left between them. The CDR3 DNA follows: TGTGCCAGCGGGCGGACTCGGGAGCAGTTCTTC. Its protein product is CASGRTREQFF.

The genes are TRBV21-1 and TRBJ2-7; the table names TRBD1, a call not compared with the DNA. TRBV21-1 is designated a pseudogene. The CDR3 sequence is 16 residues long. The CDR3 DNA sequence: TGTGCCAGCAGCAAAGAAAGAACCGGGTTTACCTACGAGCAGTACTTC. Its protein product is CASSKERTGFTYEQYF.

The V gene is TRBV18, the J gene TRBJ2-1; D not resolved. The V end lost 3 bases, the J end lost 9 bases, and 12 bases lay between the germline ends. CDR1 and CDR2 from the germline V gene are KGHSH and LQKENI. The CDR3 totals 13 residues. The CDR3 reads CASSPEQIGEQFF. CDR3 DNA: TGTGCCAGCTCACCCGAACAAATAGGTGAGCAGTTCTTC.

The chain couples TRBV6-1 to TRBJ1-4, with D unclear. The CDR3 sequence is 15 residues long. Germline V lookup: CDR1 MNHNS, CDR2 SASEGT. V lost 4 bases and J 5 bases, leaving 14 bases between the germline ends. This chain's CDR3 is CASSVDSFENEKLFF. CDR3 nucleotide sequence: TGTGCCAGCAGTGTTGACTCCTTCGAAAATGAAAAACTGTTTTTT.